Following are 3 T cell receptor beta chains from one sample sequenced in a study of PD-1 blockade in classical Hodgkin lymphoma. Sequenced by immunoSEQ multiplex PCR; TCRdb stores in-frame clones only, minus some. This table has about 98,000 clones, about nine tenths appearing once. Autologous stem cell transplantation was followed by relapse in every patient, and brentuximab vedotin exposure varied. Sequencing used peripheral blood mononuclear cells (PBMCs), obtained at baseline. These receptors all come from a human donor with classical Hodgkin lymphoma.

The chain is built from TRBV5-4 and TRBJ2-3; 7 bases match TRBD2. V trimming: 2 bases; J trimming: 0 bases; junction bases outside the gene matches: 12. The CDR3 covers 18 residues. Germline V gene data show CDR1 as SGHNT and CDR2 as YYREEE (reference sequence). DNA for the CDR3: TGTGCCAGCAGCTTCAAGACCGGTGCTAGCGGAAGCACAGATACGCAGTATTTT. Translation gives CASSFKTGASGSTDTQYF.

The chain combines TRBV27 with TRBJ2-3; D is ambiguous. Germline V gene lookup returns CDR1 MNHEY and CDR2 SMNVEV (reference sequence). CDR3 length: 15 amino acids. The V gene lost 7 bases and the J gene lost 1 base, with 15 bases spanning the gap. The CDR3 sequence: CASTPRARGTDTQYF. As DNA, the CDR3 is TGTGCCAGCACCCCCCGGGCGCGAGGCACAGATACGCAGTATTTT.

V usage is TRBV6-1 and J usage is TRBJ1-2; 8 bases are a match to TRBD1. V gave up 2 bases and J gave up 4 bases; unmatched junction bases: 3. CDR1 and CDR2 (germline): MNHNS, SASEGT. This CDR3 comprises 14 residues. The CDR3 loop is CASSESDRGYGYTF. The CDR3 bases are TGTGCCAGCAGTGAATCTGACAGGGGCTATGGCTACACCTTC.